This TCR beta chain was found in a study of human T cells and chemical hapten exposure. Across the study: Sensitizing treatment utilized 2% DPC over a roughly 2 cm by roughly 2 cm portion of upper inner arm skin. Regarding the study as a whole: Donors were affected by alopecia, so their immune reaction might vary from that of healthy individuals.

The time point was: pre-sensitization, week 0. Treatment defined: therapeutic diphenylcyclopropenone sensitization with weekly scalp DPC. As to this clonotype: The target antigen is unknown.

CDR3 length: 15 amino acids. Per germline, CDR1 MRHNA and CDR2 SNTAGT. Germline trimming cut 0 bases from V and 8 bases from J; bases unmatched to any gene: 4. Each CDR3 protein is one row after TCRdb ran MiXCR on the RACE reads. The sample gives roughly 50,000 distinct CDR3 sequences, 9.5% to 10% of which show up once; 9.6% is in the top ten. This material consisted of whole blood, taken in connection with sensitization to the hapten diphenylcyclopropenone (DPC). The rearrangement joins TRBV6-4 to TRBJ2-1; 10 bases map to TRBD2. The receptor was isolated from a man aged 35 to 55 with alopecia areata. Some clones in this sample may be carry-over from other donors' samples. The CDR3 DNA reads TGTGCCAGCAGTGACTCAGGGCTAGCGGGGGATGAGCAGTTCTTC. As protein: CASSDSGLAGDEQFF.